The present entry profiles one TCR beta chain with its context. Its antigen is unknown. The PCR employed 60 Vbeta primers together with 13 Jbeta primers. Data came from immunoSEQ multiplex PCR; TCRdb stores just in-frame clones and leaves some out. The profile shows about 190,000 clones, around 81% of them singletons. The sample is drawn from a study of cytomegalovirus exposure and HLA in healthy donors. Findings and caveats of the study: Later on, a genetic analysis was performed. It linked a missense variant in DCLRE1C with V- and J-gene trimming of TCR beta.

Germline V gene sequence: CDR1 MNHNS, CDR2 SASEGT. V was shortened by 0 bases and J by 4 bases, with 12 bases between the two germline ends. The CDR3 contains 15 residues. What was sequenced was PBMCs. The genes are TRBV6-1 and TRBJ1-2; weak D call: TRBD1 (6 bases). The clonotype originates from a young woman in good health and CMV-seropositive. In nucleotides, the CDR3 is TGTGCCAGCAGTGAAGCGCTTGGGACAATCTATGGCTACACCTTC. Its protein product is CASSEALGTIYGYTF.